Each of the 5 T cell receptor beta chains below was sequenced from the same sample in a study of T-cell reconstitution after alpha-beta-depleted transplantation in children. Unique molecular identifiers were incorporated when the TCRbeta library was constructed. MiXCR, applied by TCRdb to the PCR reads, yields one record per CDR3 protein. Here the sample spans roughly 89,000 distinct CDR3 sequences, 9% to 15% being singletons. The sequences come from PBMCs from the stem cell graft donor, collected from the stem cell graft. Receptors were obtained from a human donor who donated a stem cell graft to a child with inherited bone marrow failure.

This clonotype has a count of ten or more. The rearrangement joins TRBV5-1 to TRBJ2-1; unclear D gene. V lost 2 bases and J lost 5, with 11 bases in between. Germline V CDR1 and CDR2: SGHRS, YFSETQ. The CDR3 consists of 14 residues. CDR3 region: CASSFTLYNNEQFF. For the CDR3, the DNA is TGCGCCAGCAGCTTCACCCTCTATAACAATGAGCAGTTCTTC.

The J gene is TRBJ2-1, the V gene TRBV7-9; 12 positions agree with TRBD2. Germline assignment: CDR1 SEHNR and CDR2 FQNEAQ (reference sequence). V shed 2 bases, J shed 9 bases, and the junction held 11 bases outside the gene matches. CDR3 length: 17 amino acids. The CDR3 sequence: CASSLPGLAGPTVEQFF. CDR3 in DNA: TGTGCCAGCAGCTTACCGGGACTAGCGGGTCCTACAGTTGAGCAGTTCTTC.

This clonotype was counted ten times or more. The CDR3 is CASSSGGFGNQPQHF. CDR3 nucleotides: TGTGCCAGCAGCTCTGGGGGATTCGGCAATCAGCCCCAGCATTTT. This chain joins TRBV7-2 and TRBJ1-5, with D possibly matching TRBD1 (5 bases). Trimming cost V 4 bases and J 2 bases, with 12 bases left between them. The CDR3 is made up of 15 amino acids. In germline, CDR1 is SGHTA, CDR2 FQGNSA.

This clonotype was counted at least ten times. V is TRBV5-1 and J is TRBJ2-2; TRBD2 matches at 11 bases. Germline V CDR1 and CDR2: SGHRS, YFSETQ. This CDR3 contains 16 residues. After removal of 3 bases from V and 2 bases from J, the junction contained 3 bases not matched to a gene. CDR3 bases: TGCGCCAGCAGCTACCTAGCGGGAGGAAACACCGGGGAGCTGTTTTTT. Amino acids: CASSYLAGGNTGELFF.

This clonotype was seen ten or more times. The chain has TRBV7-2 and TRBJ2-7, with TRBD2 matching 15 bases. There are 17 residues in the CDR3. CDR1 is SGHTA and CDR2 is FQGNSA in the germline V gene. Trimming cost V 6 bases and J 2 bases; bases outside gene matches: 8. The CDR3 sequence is CASSSPGLAGGTYEQYF. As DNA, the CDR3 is TGTGCCAGCAGTTCCCCGGGACTAGCGGGAGGCACCTACGAGCAGTACTTC.